The present entry profiles one T cell receptor (beta chain) with its context. Method: immunoSEQ multiplex PCR; TCRdb's copy keeps in-frame clones and lacks some. The sample has under 30,000 clones, more than 80% seen once. This entry is derived from a study of preoperative IRX-2 immunotherapy in early breast cancer. The treatment denotes: preoperative locoregional IRX-2 cytokine immunotherapy. This phase Ib study tested locoregional IRX-2 cytokine immunotherapy given before surgery. The CDR3 is 15 residues long. CDR1 is SNHLY and CDR2 is FYNNEI in the germline V gene. V lost 3 bases and J lost 1; bases outside the gene matches: 3.

The sequences come from tumor tissue, collected after IRX-2 immunotherapy. This chain connects TRBV2 to TRBJ2-4; 7 positions agree with TRBD1. The clonotype was recovered from a human donor with breast cancer. CDR3 nucleotides: TGTGCCAGCAGTGATATACAGGGGGCCAAAAACATTCAGTACTTC. Its translation: CASSDIQGAKNIQYF. Supplemented by reference TRBV2 and TRBJ2-4, the full variable domain reads EPEVTQTPSHQVTQMGQEVILRCVPISNHLYFYWYRQILGQKVEFLVSFYNNEISEKSEIFDDQFSVERPDGSNFTLKIRSTKLEDSAMYFCASSDIQGAKNIQYFGAGTRLSVL.